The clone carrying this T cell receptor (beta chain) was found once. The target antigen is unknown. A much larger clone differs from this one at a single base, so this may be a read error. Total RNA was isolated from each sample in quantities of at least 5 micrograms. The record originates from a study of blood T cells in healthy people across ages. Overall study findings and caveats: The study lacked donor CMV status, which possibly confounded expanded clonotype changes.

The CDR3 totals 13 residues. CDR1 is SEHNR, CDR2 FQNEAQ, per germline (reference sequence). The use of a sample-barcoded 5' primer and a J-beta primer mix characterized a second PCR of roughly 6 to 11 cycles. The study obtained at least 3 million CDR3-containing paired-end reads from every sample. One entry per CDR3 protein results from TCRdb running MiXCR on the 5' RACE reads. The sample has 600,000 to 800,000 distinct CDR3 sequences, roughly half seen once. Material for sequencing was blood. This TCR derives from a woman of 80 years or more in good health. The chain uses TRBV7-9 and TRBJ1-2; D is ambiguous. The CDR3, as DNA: TGTGCCGGCAGCCCGATAGCCCTTATAGGCTACACCTTC. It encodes CAGSPIALIGYTF.